The subject of this entry is one T cell receptor (beta chain). This clonotype was seen only a few times. Its antigen is not yet known. A read error is possible here, since a much larger clone lies one base away. The V end loses 4 bases and the J end loses 1 base, and a stretch of 8 bases separates them. The germline V gene yields SGHVS for CDR1 and FNYEAQ for CDR2. The cysteine opens and the phenylalanine closes a CDR3 of 14 amino acids. Of the read, only the CDR3 DNA is kept; its 42 bases are in frame from base 1. These data originate in a study of T cell repertoires in cytomegalovirus infection (dated by TCRdb to about 2019). About the full investigation: Because public TCR beta signatures pointed to carriage of CMV infection together with the matching HLA type, the HLA type of each donor mattered for the analysis.

The instrument given in TCRdb is Illumina HiSeq 1500. Through fastp at Q25 and MiXCR, TCRdb rebuilt clones from the public reads, retaining in-frame beta chains. Records with the same CDR3 protein are collapsed into one entry carrying the most frequent genes and DNA. Within this sample are more than 650,000 distinct CDR3 sequences, with 35% to 40% of them counted one time only. The ten largest account for under 3.5% of the sample. The research as a whole found: The ex vivo response was dominated by HLA-C-restricted CMV-specific TCR beta clonotypes, which also provided the single most frequent clonotype in two of eight donors. In both this cohort and an independent cohort of some 370 donors, the cumulative frequency of public TCR beta family members distinguished carriers of CMV infection plus the relevant HLA type.

Sequenced: PBMCs. The V gene is TRBV7-6 and the J gene is TRBJ1-3, with the D gene too uncertain to name. This TCR came from a human donor in good health (CMV status not recorded). Some clones in this sample may be carry-over from other donors' samples. The DNA is as follows: TGTGCCAGCAGCTATACAGCTTCTGGAAACACCATATATTTT. Its amino acids are CASSYTASGNTIYF.